One sample yielded the 27 T cell receptor beta chains listed below, sequenced in a study of blood T cell repertoires in COVID-19. Measured with immunoSEQ multiplex PCR; TCRdb has only the in-frame clones, and not every one. The repertoire holds fewer than 350,000 clones, with roughly 87% as singletons. Sequencing was performed on PBMCs or T cells enriched from blood (not recorded which). These TCRs come from a woman between 35 and 50 years old who had recovered from COVID-19.

The V and J genes are TRBV7-3 and TRBJ2-7; tentative D call: TRBD2 (6 bases). The CDR3 is 15 amino acids. Germline V gene data show CDR1 as SGHTA and CDR2 as FQGTGA. V dropped 7 bases and J dropped 1 base, with 17 bases sitting between them. The CDR3 DNA reads as TGTGCCAGCACCCTGGGCCGGGACTTATCCTACGAGCAGTACTTC. Protein sequence: CASTLGRDLSYEQYF.

The rearrangement uses TRBV5-1 and TRBJ2-5; 10 bases map to TRBD2. Trimming at V came to 7 bases and at J to 5 bases, leaving 8 bases not matched to a gene. CDR3 length equals 14 residues. From germline, CDR1 is SGHRS and CDR2 YFSETQ. The CDR3, as DNA: TGCGCCAGCGGCACTAGCGGGACAGAGGAGACCCAGTACTTC. Protein sequence: CASGTSGTEETQYF.

The V gene is TRBV24-1, the J gene TRBJ2-1; D perhaps matches TRBD1 (5 bases). Germline CDR1 and CDR2: KGHDR and SFDVKD. The CDR3 runs to 16 residues. Trimming cost V 9 bases and J 0 bases, with 17 bases left between them. CDR3 sequence reads: CATGNGHASSYNEQFF. The CDR3 DNA sequence: TGTGCCACCGGGAATGGACACGCGAGCTCCTACAATGAGCAGTTCTTC.

This chain links TRBV27 with TRBJ2-2; maybe TRBD1 (6 bases). CDR3 length equals 16 residues. In germline, CDR1 is MNHEY, CDR2 SMNVEV (reference sequence). V lost 4 bases to trimming and J lost 4 bases, with 16 bases between them. CDR3 amino acids: CASSSIQGLGTGELFF. The DNA of the CDR3 is TGTGCCAGCAGTTCGATACAGGGATTGGGCACCGGGGAGCTGTTTTTT.

This clone was seen once. The chain joins TRBV7-9 to TRBJ2-1; weak D call: TRBD1 (5 bases). Trimming cost V 5 bases and J 6 bases, with 20 bases left between them. CDR3 length: 16 residues. CDR1 and CDR2 (germline): SEHNR, FQNEAQ (reference sequence). CDR3 amino acids: CASSQAYGARTNEQFF. The CDR3 DNA sequence: TGTGCCAGCAGCCAGGCTTATGGGGCCCGGACCAATGAGCAGTTCTTC.

The sample holds one count of this clone. The chain employs TRBV6-5 and TRBJ1-1, with 7 nucleotides matching TRBD1. The V and J ends lost 10 bases and 6 bases, in that order; junction bases with no gene match: 14. There are 14 residues in the CDR3. The V gene's germline CDR1 is MNHEY and CDR2 SVGAGI. The CDR3 nucleotides are TGTGCCACTTCGACTATAAACAGGGGCGCTGAAGCTTTCTTT. The encoded protein is CATSTINRGAEAFF.

This clone was seen only once. V usage is TRBV27 and J usage is TRBJ2-7, with 10 bases aligning to TRBD2. Unmatched junction bases numbered 5, after V lost 6 bases and J lost 6 bases. Germline V CDR1 and CDR2: MNHEY, SMNVEV (reference sequence). The CDR3 has 13 residues. DNA for the CDR3: TGTGCCAGCAGGGCTAGCGGGAGTGGCGAGCAGTACTTC. Amino acid sequence: CASRASGSGEQYF.

The rearrangement uses TRBV7-9 and TRBJ1-3, with D possibly matching TRBD1 (5 bases). CDR3 length: 13 amino acids. The V gene's germline CDR1 is SEHNR and CDR2 FQNEAQ (reference sequence). Trimming left V 1 base short and J 8 bases short, with 9 bases between. The CDR3 loop is CASSLGQTDTIYF. For the CDR3, the DNA is TGTGCCAGCAGCTTAGGACAGACGGACACCATATATTTT.

This rearrangement joins TRBV24-1 to TRBJ2-1, with D perhaps matching TRBD2 (5 bases). Looked up from germline, CDR1 is KGHDR and CDR2 is SFDVKD. The CDR3 loop spans 16 amino acids. V gave up 3 bases and J gave up 4 bases, with 15 bases separating them. The DNA for the CDR3 is TGTGCCACCAGTGATGGGCGGGCCCACCAATACAATGAGCAGTTCTTC. It yields the protein CATSDGRAHQYNEQFF.

V and J are TRBV5-5 and TRBJ2-1, with 11 bases fitting TRBD2. CDR1 is SGHKS and CDR2 is YYEKEE in the germline V gene (reference sequence). The CDR3 extends over 14 amino acids. The ends lost 2 bases at V and 9 bases at J; junction bases unmatched: 4. The CDR3 spells CASSLLAGVGEQFF. The DNA for the CDR3 is TGTGCCAGCAGCTTACTAGCGGGAGTCGGTGAGCAGTTCTTC.

The V call is TRBV14, the J call TRBJ2-7, with TRBD2 identical over 7 bases. The length of the CDR3 is 15 residues. From germline, CDR1 is SGHDN and CDR2 FVKESK. V dropped 4 bases and J dropped 4; count of bases not matched to a gene: 10. The CDR3 bases are TGTGCCAGCAGCCTCATTTCGGGAGGCCCATACGAGCAGTACTTC. Translating gives CASSLISGGPYEQYF.

The chain is built from TRBV27 and TRBJ2-1; TRBD2 matches 16 bases. This CDR3 is 20 amino acids long. Germline CDR1 reads MNHEY; CDR2 reads SMNVEV (reference sequence). The V and J ends lost 5 bases and 0 bases, in that order; junction bases with no gene match: 10. Here the CDR3 reads CASSGPGLAGGWYSYNEQFF. CDR3 in DNA: TGTGCCAGCAGTGGACCGGGACTAGCGGGAGGGTGGTACTCCTACAATGAGCAGTTCTTC.

The chain recombines TRBV7-9 with TRBJ2-1, with D perhaps matching TRBD2 (6 bases). Between the trimmed V and J ends, which lost 5 bases and 3 bases, there was a span of 23 bases. CDR3 length: 18 residues. Per the germline V gene, CDR1 is SEHNR and CDR2 is FQNEAQ (reference sequence). CDR3 nucleotides: TGTGCCAGCAGCGACTCACGATATTTCAAGGGAGGCTACAATGAGCAGTTCTTC. This translates into CASSDSRYFKGGYNEQFF. Supplemented by reference TRBV7-9 and TRBJ2-1, the full variable domain reads DTGVSQNPRHKITKRGQNVTFRCDPISEHNRLYWYRQTLGQGPEFLTYFQNEAQLEKSRLLSDRFSAERPKGSFSTLEIQRTEQGDSAMYLCASSDSRYFKGGYNEQFFGPGTRLTVL.

This chain joins TRBV5-8 and TRBJ1-1, with D perhaps TRBD1 (5 bases). The length of the CDR3 is 15 residues. Germline loops: CDR1 SGHTS, CDR2 YDEGEE. Trimming cost V 4 bases and J 3 bases, with 16 bases left between them. Written as DNA, the CDR3 is TGTGCCAGCAGCATGGGGAGGGGCCGGGACACTGAAGCTTTCTTT. It codes for CASSMGRGRDTEAFF.

The rearrangement joins TRBV5-6 to TRBJ2-2, with D perhaps TRBD1 (6 bases). V lost 4 bases and J lost 4, with 26 bases in between. The CDR3 consists of 19 residues. Looked up from germline, CDR1 is SGHDT and CDR2 is YYEEEE. The CDR3 reads CASSPKRQGPIIFTGELFF. CDR3 coding DNA: TGTGCCAGCAGCCCTAAAAGGCAGGGGCCCATAATATTCACCGGGGAGCTGTTTTTT.

This chain uses TRBV6-5 with TRBJ2-1; 11 positions agree with TRBD1. Germline V gives CDR1 MNHEY, CDR2 SVGAGI. The CDR3 runs 16 residues. The junction had 2 bases not matched to a gene; V was cut back by 0 bases and J by 4 bases. The CDR3 loop reads CASSYSGDRGYNEQFF. CDR3 DNA sequence: TGTGCCAGCAGTTACTCAGGGGACAGGGGGTACAATGAGCAGTTCTTC.

This chain joins TRBV2 and TRBJ2-7; 13 bases are shared with TRBD2. The CDR3 loop spans 15 amino acids. CDR1 is SNHLY, CDR2 FYNNEI, per germline. Losses at the gene ends were 6 bases for V and 6 bases for J; bases not matched to a gene: 8. The CDR3 DNA is TGTGCCAGCAGCACCAGGACTAGCGGGAGTGTCGAGCAGTACTTC. Its translation: CASSTRTSGSVEQYF.

Notes on this clone: The junction differs from germline at one of its ends, possibly a read error. Other DNA sequences in the same sample also yield this CDR3. The chain carries TRBV2 and TRBJ2-5; 7 bases align to TRBD2. Germline CDR1 reads SNHLY; CDR2 reads FYNNEI. The CDR3 spans 16 residues. The DNA of the CDR3 is TGTGCCAGCAGTGAATTCCTACTAGCGAAACAAGAAACCCAGTACTTC. Translation: CASSEFLLAKQETQYF.

The chain employs TRBV15 and TRBJ2-1; 8 bases fit TRBD1. The V gene end was trimmed by 8 bases and the J gene end by 6 bases; junction bases not matched to a gene: 9. From germline, CDR1 is LNHNV and CDR2 YYDKDF (reference sequence). The CDR3 length is 14 residues. CDR3 coding DNA: TGTGCCACCGACAGGGGAACACTAGGCAATGAGCAGTTCTTC. Protein product: CATDRGTLGNEQFF.

The J gene is TRBJ1-2, the V gene TRBV7-9; TRBD1 might be the D (5 bases). CDR1 is SEHNR, CDR2 FQNEAQ, per germline (reference sequence). The CDR3 totals 10 residues. Trimming stripped 5 bases from V and 10 bases from J, with 8 bases between. Here the CDR3 reads CASSGGNYTF. As DNA, the CDR3 is TGTGCCAGCAGCGGGGGGAACTACACCTTC.

This clone was detected once. The V call is TRBV19, the J call TRBJ2-1, with TRBD1 as a possible D gene (5 bases). CDR3 length: 14 amino acids. Germline CDR1 and CDR2: LNHDA and SQIVND (reference sequence). The germline V and J ends were trimmed by 7 bases and 5 bases, with 15 bases remaining between them. The CDR3 DNA follows: TGTGCCAGTAAAAAGGGGCCGTGGGACAATGAGCAGTTCTTC. Encoded protein: CASKKGPWDNEQFF.

V is TRBV12-3 or TRBV12-4 and J is TRBJ1-1; a possible D gene is TRBD1 (5 bases). This CDR3 has 13 amino acids. V lost 10 bases and J 4 bases, leaving 16 bases between the germline ends. DNA of the CDR3: TGTGCCACGGAACGGGGGGTCGGCACTGAAGCTTTCTTT. Amino acid sequence: CATERGVGTEAFF.

This rearrangement joins TRBV18 to TRBJ2-3; 9 bases map to TRBD2. The trim removed 3 bases at V and 0 bases at J, leaving 22 bases unmatched. The CDR3 consists of 22 residues. CDR1 KGHSH and CDR2 LQKENI come from the germline V gene. This chain's CDR3 is CASSPSGAGGHPARRSTDTQYF. The CDR3 DNA is TGTGCCAGCTCACCCTCCGGCGCGGGAGGGCACCCCGCCAGGAGGAGCACAGATACGCAGTATTTT.

The CDR3 spells CATSVRGAGSSYNEQFF. For the CDR3, the DNA is TGTGCCACCAGTGTAAGGGGCGCGGGGAGCTCCTACAATGAGCAGTTCTTC. The chain has TRBV24-1 and TRBJ2-1, with D perhaps matching TRBD2 (6 bases). The CDR3 consists of 17 residues. Germline loops: CDR1 KGHDR, CDR2 SFDVKD. V lost 5 bases, J lost 0 bases, and 16 bases lay in between.

This chain uses TRBV6-1 with TRBJ1-2, with TRBD1 matching over 8 bases. The CDR3 extends over 16 amino acids. Germline CDR1 is MNHNS and CDR2 is SASEGT. The trim removed 1 base at V and 0 bases at J, leaving 4 bases unmatched. CDR3 protein: CASSEGTGTANYGYTF. Written as DNA, the CDR3 is TGTGCCAGCAGTGAAGGGACAGGGACCGCTAACTATGGCTACACCTTC.

This clone was seen just once. V usage is TRBV27 and J usage is TRBJ2-3; 10 bases fit TRBD2. The CDR3 runs 17 residues. Germline V gene data show CDR1 as MNHEY and CDR2 as SMNVEV (reference sequence). V was pared by 2 bases and J by 4 bases, with 9 bases of the junction left unmatched. In nucleotides, the CDR3 is TGTGCCAGCAGTTTAGTGTGGCTAGCGGGAGAAGCAGATACGCAGTATTTT. As protein: CASSLVWLAGEADTQYF.

This sequence joins TRBV19 and TRBJ2-1; 7 nucleotides align to TRBD1. Germline values: CDR1 LNHDA, CDR2 SQIVND (reference sequence). V was clipped by 6 bases and J by 2 bases; unmatched bases: 1. This CDR3 comprises 13 residues. The CDR3 sequence: CASRGGAYNEQFF. The CDR3, as DNA: TGTGCCAGTAGAGGGGGCGCCTACAATGAGCAGTTCTTC.